The 17 T cell receptor beta chains below were found in one sample sequenced in a study of blood T cells in healthy people across ages. With a J-beta primer mix and a sample-barcoded 5' primer, a second PCR ran about 7 to 12 cycles. TCRdb re-analysed the 5' RACE reads in MiXCR, keeping a single row per CDR3 protein. The sample lists about 650,000 distinct CDR3 sequences, roughly 32% seen once, with less than 20% in the top ten. Sequenced: blood. The receptors here all came from a woman older than 75 in good health.

In its sample, this clonotype was seen many times. The V call is TRBV4-3, the J call TRBJ1-2; 7 nucleotides align to TRBD1. With 0 bases clipped from V and 0 bases from J, the junction kept 10 bases outside the gene matches. There are 18 residues in the CDR3. Germline CDR1 reads LGHNA; CDR2 reads YSLEER. CDR3 amino acids: CASSQEAGQTASNYGYTF. Written as DNA, the CDR3 is TGCGCCAGCAGCCAAGAAGCGGGACAGACAGCCTCTAACTATGGCTACACCTTC.

This clonotype appeared a few times. This chain connects TRBV5-6 to TRBJ2-2; 10 positions match TRBD1. Germline V gives CDR1 SGHDT, CDR2 YYEEEE. The CDR3 loop spans 16 amino acids. After removal of 5 bases from V and 1 base from J, the junction contained 5 bases not matched to a gene. The CDR3 sequence is CASRLDRGLNTGELFF. The DNA of the CDR3 is TGTGCCAGCAGGCTGGACAGGGGGTTGAACACCGGGGAGCTGTTTTTT. Using reference TRBV5-6 and TRBJ2-2 for the parts outside the CDR3, the full variable domain is DAGVTQSPTHLIKTRGQQVTLRCSPKSGHDTVSWYQQALGQGPQFIFQYYEEEERQRGNFPDRFSGHQFPNYSSELNVNALLLGDSALYLCASRLDRGLNTGELFFGEGSRLTVL.

This clonotype was observed many times. The genes are TRBV29-1 and TRBJ2-5, with TRBD1 identical over 10 bases. The CDR3 consists of 13 residues. Germline V gene data show CDR1 as SQVTM and CDR2 as ANQGSEA. The V segment lost 6 bases and the J segment 2 bases; nucleotides outside the gene matches: 3. In DNA, the CDR3 is TGCAGCGTAAGGACAGGGGGGCAAGAGACCCAGTACTTC. This encodes CSVRTGGQETQYF.

This clonotype was recorded at least ten times. This chain uses TRBV5-1 with TRBJ2-2; D is unclear. Trimming shortened V by 5 bases and J by 3 bases, and 5 bases separated the two germline ends. Germline CDR1 is SGHRS and CDR2 is YFSETQ. The length of the CDR3 is 12 residues. The CDR3 loop reads CASRTDTGELFF. In nucleotides, the CDR3 is TGCGCCAGCAGAACCGACACCGGGGAGCTGTTTTTT.

Remarks on this clonotype: A much bigger clone sits one base away, suggesting this may be a read error. The DNA of the CDR3 is TGTGCCAGCAGCTCCGACAACTATAGCTACACCTTC. Protein: CASSSDNYSYTF. The chain is built from TRBV6-5 and TRBJ1-2; D call uncertain. CDR1 is MNHEY, CDR2 SVGAGI, per germline. CDR3 size: 12 residues.

At least ten counts were recorded for this clonotype. The J gene is TRBJ2-5, the V gene TRBV2; D is perhaps TRBD2 (7 bases). Trimming left V 4 bases short and J 11 bases short, with 20 bases between. CDR3 length equals 14 residues. Per the germline V gene, CDR1 is SNHLY and CDR2 is FYNNEI. The CDR3 DNA follows: TGTGCCAGCAGTGGGTCTCCAGGGGCGGGAGAGCAGTACTTC. As protein: CASSGSPGAGEQYF.

With respect to this clonotype: This may come from a read error, since a much larger clone is one base off. The rearrangement uses TRBV2 and TRBJ2-3, with D possibly matching TRBD2 (6 bases). This CDR3 has 15 amino acids. The germline CDR1 and CDR2 sequences are SNHLY and FYNNEI. CDR3 amino acids: CASSGQLGEADAQYF. In nucleotides, the CDR3 is TGTGCCAGCAGTGGACAGCTCGGGGAGGCAGATGCGCAGTATTTT.

V is TRBV7-2 and J is TRBJ1-5, with TRBD1 matching 7 bases. The CDR3 extends over 14 amino acids. J lost 7 bases, V lost 5 bases, and 8 bases had no gene match. Germline V gene sequence: CDR1 SGHTA, CDR2 FQGNSA. As DNA, the CDR3 is TGTGCCAGCAGCCCCCAGGGGGGGGACCAGCCCCAGCATTTT. This sequence encodes CASSPQGGDQPQHF.

The rearrangement joins TRBV29-1 to TRBJ1-4; unclear D gene. The ends were cut back, 6 bases at V and 7 bases at J, with 15 bases in the middle. The germline gives CDR1 SQVTM, CDR2 ANQGSEA. The CDR3 contains 13 residues. Here the CDR3 reads CSVAGPVGEKLFF. CDR3 bases: TGCAGCGTGGCGGGCCCCGTGGGTGAAAAACTGTTTTTT.

The chain joins TRBV2 to TRBJ1-5; D perhaps matches TRBD1 (5 bases). Germline values: CDR1 SNHLY, CDR2 FYNNEI. The CDR3 runs 13 residues. The V gene lost 4 bases and the J gene lost 5 bases, with 9 bases spanning the gap. The CDR3 sequence is CASSGGTHQPQHF. DNA of the CDR3: TGTGCCAGCAGTGGGGGGACCCATCAGCCCCAGCATTTT.

In its sample, this clonotype was seen many times. Relative to the germline gene, one junction end is altered; a read error may explain this. This CDR3 reads CASTRGQAGGNVLTF. In nucleotides, the CDR3 is TGTGCCAGCACCCGAGGACAGGCTGGGGGCAACGTCCTGACTTTC. The chain has TRBV28 and TRBJ2-6; TRBD1 matches at 7 bases. Germline V gene lookup returns CDR1 MDHEN and CDR2 SYDVKM. The CDR3 spans 15 residues.

Turning to this clonotype: A much larger clone is a single base away; this may be a read error. This sequence joins TRBV4-3 and TRBJ1-2, with a possible D match to TRBD1 (5 bases). Germline values: CDR1 LGHNA, CDR2 YSLEER. There are 14 residues in the CDR3. Trimming took off 3 bases at V and 5 bases at J, with 13 bases between the two ends. The CDR3 loop is CASSHRDAEYGYTF. The CDR3 coding sequence is TGCGCCAGCAGCCACCGGGACGCCGAATATGGCTACACCTTC.

The chain links TRBV12-3 or TRBV12-4 to TRBJ2-7; the match to TRBD2 covers 8 bases. The CDR3 spans 13 residues. The trim removed 6 bases at V and 4 bases at J, leaving 5 bases unmatched. The CDR3 DNA is TGTGCCAGCAGCGGGACTAGAGAATACGAGCAGTACTTC. Its translation: CASSGTREYEQYF.

This clonotype was recorded many times. Given a much more abundant clone one base away, this may be a read error. The chain employs TRBV3-1 and TRBJ1-2; possible D gene TRBD1, 5 bases. The germline gives CDR1 LGHDT, CDR2 YNNKEL (reference sequence). The CDR3 covers 12 residues. The germline V and J ends were trimmed by 0 bases and 9 bases, with 8 bases remaining between them. DNA for the CDR3: TGTGCCAGCAGCCAAGAGGGGGATAGCTACACCTTC. Its translation: CASSQEGDSYTF.

At least ten counts were recorded for this clonotype. The chain employs TRBV6-5 and TRBJ2-6; D is undetermined. This CDR3 has 15 amino acids. CDR1 is MNHEY and CDR2 is SVGAGI in the germline V gene. V was shortened by 4 bases and J by 3 bases, with 10 bases between the two germline ends. For the CDR3, the DNA is TGTGCCAGCAGTTCCTGGGGTGGTGGGGCCAACGTCCTGACTTTC. This translates into CASSSWGGGANVLTF.

There are a few counts of this clonotype. At one of its ends the junction is not consistent with the germline gene, which may arise from a read error. V gene TRBV20-1 combines with J gene TRBJ2-3, with TRBD2 matching over 12 bases. The length of the CDR3 is 16 residues. Germline lookup yields CDR1 DFQATT and CDR2 SNEGSKA (reference sequence). DNA for the CDR3: TGCGGTGCTAGAATCGCGGCTAGCGGGGGGGCAGATACGCAGTATTTT. It codes for CGARIAASGGADTQYF.

A remark on this clonotype: A much larger clone lies a single base off, so this may be a read error. This chain uses TRBV18 with TRBJ1-6, with 7 bases matching TRBD1. Germline V CDR1 and CDR2: KGHSH, LQKENI. This CDR3 region has 14 residues. The CDR3 DNA sequence: TGTGCCAGCTCACCAACCGGGACAGCCGGACCCCGCCACTTT. This gives the protein CASSPTGTAGPRHF.